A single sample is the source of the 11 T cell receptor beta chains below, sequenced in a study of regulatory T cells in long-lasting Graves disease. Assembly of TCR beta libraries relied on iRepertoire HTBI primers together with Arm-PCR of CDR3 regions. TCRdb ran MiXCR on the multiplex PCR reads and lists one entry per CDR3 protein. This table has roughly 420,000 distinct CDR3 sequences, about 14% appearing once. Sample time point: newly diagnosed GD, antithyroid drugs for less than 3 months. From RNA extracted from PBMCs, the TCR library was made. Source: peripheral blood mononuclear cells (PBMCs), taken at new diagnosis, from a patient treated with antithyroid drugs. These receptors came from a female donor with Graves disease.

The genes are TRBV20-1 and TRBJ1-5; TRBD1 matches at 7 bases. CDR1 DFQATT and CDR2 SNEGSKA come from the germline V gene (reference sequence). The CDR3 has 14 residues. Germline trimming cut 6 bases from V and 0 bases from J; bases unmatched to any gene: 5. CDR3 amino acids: CSAGTDFSNQPQHF. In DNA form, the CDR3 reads TGCAGTGCCGGGACAGATTTTAGCAATCAGCCCCAGCATTTT.

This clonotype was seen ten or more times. CDR3 sequence reads: CASSLHRGSTNEKLFF. CDR3 nucleotide sequence: TGTGCCAGCAGCTTGCACAGGGGATCGACTAATGAAAAACTGTTTTTT. The chain is built from TRBV5-4 and TRBJ1-4; 7 nucleotides match TRBD1. The germline V gene has CDR1 SGHNT and CDR2 YYREEE (reference sequence). The CDR3 totals 16 residues. V was clipped by 1 base and J by 2 bases; unmatched bases: 5.

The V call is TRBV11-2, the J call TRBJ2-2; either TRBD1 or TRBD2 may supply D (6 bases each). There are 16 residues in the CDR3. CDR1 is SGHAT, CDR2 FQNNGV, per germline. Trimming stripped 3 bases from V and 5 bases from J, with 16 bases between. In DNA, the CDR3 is TGTGCCAGCAGCTTCCCCGGGGGCCGGTATACCGGGGAGCTGTTTTTT. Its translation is CASSFPGGRYTGELFF.

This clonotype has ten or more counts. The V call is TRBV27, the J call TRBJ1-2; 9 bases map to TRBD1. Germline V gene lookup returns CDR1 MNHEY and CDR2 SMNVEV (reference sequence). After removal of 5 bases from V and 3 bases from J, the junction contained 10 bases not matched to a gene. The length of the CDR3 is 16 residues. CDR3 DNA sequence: TGTGCCAGCAGTAATCGTCCCGGGACAGGGTACTATGGCTACACCTTC. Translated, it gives CASSNRPGTGYYGYTF.

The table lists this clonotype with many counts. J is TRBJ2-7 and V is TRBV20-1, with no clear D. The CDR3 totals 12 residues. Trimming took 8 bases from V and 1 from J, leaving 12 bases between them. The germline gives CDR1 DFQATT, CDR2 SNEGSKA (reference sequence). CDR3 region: CSPRTDSYEQYF. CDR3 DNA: TGCAGTCCCCGGACGGATTCCTACGAGCAGTACTTC.

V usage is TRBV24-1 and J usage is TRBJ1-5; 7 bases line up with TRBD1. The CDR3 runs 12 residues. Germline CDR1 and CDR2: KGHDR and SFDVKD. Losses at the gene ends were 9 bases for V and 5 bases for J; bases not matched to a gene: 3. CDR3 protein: CATGQVDQPQHF. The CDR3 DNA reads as TGTGCCACCGGACAGGTCGATCAGCCCCAGCATTTT.

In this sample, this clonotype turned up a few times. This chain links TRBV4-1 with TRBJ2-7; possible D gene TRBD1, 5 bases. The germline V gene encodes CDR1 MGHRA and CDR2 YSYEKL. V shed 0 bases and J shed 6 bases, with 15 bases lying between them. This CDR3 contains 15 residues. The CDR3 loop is CASSQDWARVSEQYF. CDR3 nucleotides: TGCGCCAGCAGCCAAGATTGGGCCAGGGTGAGCGAGCAGTACTTC.

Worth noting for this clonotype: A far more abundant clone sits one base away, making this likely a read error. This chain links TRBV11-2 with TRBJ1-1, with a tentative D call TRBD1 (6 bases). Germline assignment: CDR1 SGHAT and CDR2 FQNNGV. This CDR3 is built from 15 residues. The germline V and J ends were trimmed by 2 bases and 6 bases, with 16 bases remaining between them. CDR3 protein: CASSLSGHGGAEAFF. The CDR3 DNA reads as TGTGCCAGCAGCTTATCGGGGCATGGGGGCGCTGAAGCTTTCTTT. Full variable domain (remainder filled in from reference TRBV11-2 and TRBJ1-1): EAGVAQSPRYKIIEKRQSVAFWCNPISGHATLYWYQQILGQGPKLLIQFQNNGVVDDSQLPKDRFSAERLKGVDSTLKIQPAKLEDSAVYLCASSLSGHGGAEAFFGQGTRLTVV.

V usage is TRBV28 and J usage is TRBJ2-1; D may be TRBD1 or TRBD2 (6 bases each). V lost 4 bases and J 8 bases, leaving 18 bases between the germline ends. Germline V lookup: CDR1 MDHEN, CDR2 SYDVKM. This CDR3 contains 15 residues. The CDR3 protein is CASSSLGGGIDEQFF. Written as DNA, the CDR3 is TGTGCCAGCAGTTCTCTTGGAGGGGGAATCGATGAGCAGTTCTTC.

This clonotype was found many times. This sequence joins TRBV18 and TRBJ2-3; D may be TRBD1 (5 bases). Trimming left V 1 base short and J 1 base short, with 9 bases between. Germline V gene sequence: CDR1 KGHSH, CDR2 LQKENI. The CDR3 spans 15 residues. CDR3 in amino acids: CASSPQGWGTDTQYF. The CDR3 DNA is TGTGCCAGCTCACCACAGGGGTGGGGCACAGATACGCAGTATTTT.

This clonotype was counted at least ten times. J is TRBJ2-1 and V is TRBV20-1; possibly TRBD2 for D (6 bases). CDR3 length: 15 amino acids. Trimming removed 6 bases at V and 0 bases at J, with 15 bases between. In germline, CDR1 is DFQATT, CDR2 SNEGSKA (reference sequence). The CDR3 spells CSATEGAGSYNEQFF. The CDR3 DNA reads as TGCAGTGCGACAGAAGGAGCGGGCTCCTACAATGAGCAGTTCTTC.